This T cell receptor (beta chain) appears in the sequencing data of a study of cytomegalovirus exposure and HLA in healthy donors. Study-wide context: Genotyping showed 81% of 300 to 450 donors falling in the Caucasian-associated ancestry cluster.

PCR was performed using 60 Vbeta and 13 Jbeta primers. Data came from immunoSEQ multiplex PCR; TCRdb stores just in-frame clones and leaves some out. The repertoire holds 100,000 to 150,000 clones, with approximately 78% as singletons. There are 14 residues in the CDR3. Unmatched junction bases numbered 1, after V lost 3 bases and J lost 2 bases. In germline, CDR1 is MDHEN, CDR2 SYDVKM. The rearrangement links TRBV28 to TRBJ1-5; the match to TRBD1 covers 7 bases. Input material: PBMCs. The clonotype was recovered from a human donor in good health. DNA of the CDR3: TGTGCCAGCAGTTTCGACAGGGGCAATCAGCCCCAGCATTTT. Protein product: CASSFDRGNQPQHF.